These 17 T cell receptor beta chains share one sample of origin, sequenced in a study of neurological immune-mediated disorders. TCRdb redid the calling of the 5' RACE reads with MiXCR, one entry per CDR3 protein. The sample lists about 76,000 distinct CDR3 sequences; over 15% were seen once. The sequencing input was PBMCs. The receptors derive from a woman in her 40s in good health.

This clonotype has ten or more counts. The CDR3 sequence is CASSPQGLAGTDTQYF. CDR3 nucleotide sequence: TGTGCCAGCAGTCCTCAGGGGCTAGCGGGCACAGATACGCAGTATTTT. This sequence joins TRBV6-1 and TRBJ2-3; possible D gene TRBD2, 7 bases. The ends were cut back, 5 bases at V and 1 base at J, with 16 bases in the middle. The CDR3 has 16 amino acids. CDR1 MNHNS and CDR2 SASEGT come from the germline V gene.

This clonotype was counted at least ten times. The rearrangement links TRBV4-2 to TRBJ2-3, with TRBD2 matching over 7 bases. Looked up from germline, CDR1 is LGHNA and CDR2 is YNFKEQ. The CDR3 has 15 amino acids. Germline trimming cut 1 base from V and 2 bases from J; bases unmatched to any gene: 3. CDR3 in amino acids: CASSQGGTTTDTQYF. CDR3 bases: TGTGCCAGCAGCCAAGGCGGGACTACCACAGATACGCAGTATTTT.

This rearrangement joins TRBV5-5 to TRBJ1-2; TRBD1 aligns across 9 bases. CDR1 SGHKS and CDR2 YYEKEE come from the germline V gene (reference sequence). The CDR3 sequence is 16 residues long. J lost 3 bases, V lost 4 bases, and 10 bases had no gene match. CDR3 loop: CASSPLQGAWDYGYTF. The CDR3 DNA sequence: TGTGCCAGCAGCCCGCTACAGGGGGCCTGGGACTATGGCTACACCTTC.

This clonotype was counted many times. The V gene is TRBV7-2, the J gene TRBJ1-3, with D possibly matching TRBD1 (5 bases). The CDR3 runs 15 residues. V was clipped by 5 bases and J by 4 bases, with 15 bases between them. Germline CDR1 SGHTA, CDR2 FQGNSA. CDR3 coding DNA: TGTGCCAGCAGCCCAGAGGGGCACTCGGGAAACACCATATATTTT. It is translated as CASSPEGHSGNTIYF.

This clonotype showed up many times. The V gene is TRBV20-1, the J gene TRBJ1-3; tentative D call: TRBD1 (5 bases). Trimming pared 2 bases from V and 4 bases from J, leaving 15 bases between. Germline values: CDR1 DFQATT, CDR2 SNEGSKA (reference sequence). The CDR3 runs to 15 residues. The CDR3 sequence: CSARQAGKLGNTIYF. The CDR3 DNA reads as TGCAGTGCTAGACAAGCAGGGAAGTTAGGAAACACCATATATTTT.

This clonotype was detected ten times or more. The CDR3 sequence is CASSLVPDSFATQYF. CDR3 DNA: TGCGCCAGCAGCTTGGTCCCGGACAGCTTCGCGACCCAGTACTTC. The V gene is TRBV5-1, the J gene TRBJ2-5; tentative D call: TRBD1 (6 bases). Germline CDR1 SGHRS, CDR2 YFSETQ. V lost 0 bases, J lost 7 bases, and 16 bases lay in between. The CDR3 loop spans 15 amino acids.

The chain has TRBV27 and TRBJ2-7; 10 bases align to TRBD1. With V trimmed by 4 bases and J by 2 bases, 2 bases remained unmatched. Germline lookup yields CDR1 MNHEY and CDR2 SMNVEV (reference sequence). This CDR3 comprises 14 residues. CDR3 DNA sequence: TGTGCCAGCAGTTGGGACAGGGGTCCCTACGAGCAGTACTTC. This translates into CASSWDRGPYEQYF.

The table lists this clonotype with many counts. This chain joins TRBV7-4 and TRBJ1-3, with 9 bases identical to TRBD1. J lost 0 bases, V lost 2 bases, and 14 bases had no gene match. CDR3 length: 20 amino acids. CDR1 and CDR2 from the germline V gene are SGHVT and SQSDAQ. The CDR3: CASSLPDRDREALSGNTIYF. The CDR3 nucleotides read TGTGCCAGCAGCTTACCGGACCGGGACAGGGAGGCCCTCTCTGGAAACACCATATATTTT.

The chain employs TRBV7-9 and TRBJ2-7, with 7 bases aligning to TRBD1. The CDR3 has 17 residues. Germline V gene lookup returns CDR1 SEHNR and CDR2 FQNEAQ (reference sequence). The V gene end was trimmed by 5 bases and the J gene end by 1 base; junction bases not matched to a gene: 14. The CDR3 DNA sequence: TGTGCCAGCAGCCACAAGTCCGACAGGGTCGATTCCTACGAGCAGTACTTC. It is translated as CASSHKSDRVDSYEQYF.

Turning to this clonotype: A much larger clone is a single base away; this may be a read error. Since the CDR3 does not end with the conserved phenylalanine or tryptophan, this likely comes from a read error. DNA for the CDR3: TGCGCCAGCAGCGACCAGGGGAGTTCACCCCTCCACGTT. Its translation is CASSDQGSSPLHV. This chain uses TRBV5-1 with TRBJ1-6, with D perhaps TRBD1 (6 bases). The germline V and J ends were trimmed by 4 bases and 9 bases, with 11 bases remaining between them. The CDR3 is 13 residues long. The V gene's germline CDR1 is SGHRS and CDR2 YFSETQ.

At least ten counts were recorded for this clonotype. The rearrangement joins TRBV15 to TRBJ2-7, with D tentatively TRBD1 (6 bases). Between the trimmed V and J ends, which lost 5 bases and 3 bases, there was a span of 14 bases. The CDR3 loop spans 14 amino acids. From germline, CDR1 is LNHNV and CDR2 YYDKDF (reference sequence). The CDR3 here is CATSVGQTSYEQYF. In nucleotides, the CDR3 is TGTGCCACCAGCGTAGGACAGACCAGCTACGAGCAGTACTTC. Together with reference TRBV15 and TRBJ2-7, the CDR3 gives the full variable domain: DAMVIQNPRYQVTQFGKPVTLSCSQTLNHNVMYWYQQKSSQAPKLLFHYYDKDFNNEADTPDNFQSRRPNTSFCFLDIRSPGLGDTAMYLCATSVGQTSYEQYFGPGTRLTVT.

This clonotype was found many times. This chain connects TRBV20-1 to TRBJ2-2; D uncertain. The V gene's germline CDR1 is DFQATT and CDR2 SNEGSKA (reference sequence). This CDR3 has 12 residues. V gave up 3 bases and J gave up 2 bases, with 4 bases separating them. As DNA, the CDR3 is TGCAGTGCTAGCGCTAACACCGGGGAGCTGTTTTTT. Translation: CSASANTGELFF.

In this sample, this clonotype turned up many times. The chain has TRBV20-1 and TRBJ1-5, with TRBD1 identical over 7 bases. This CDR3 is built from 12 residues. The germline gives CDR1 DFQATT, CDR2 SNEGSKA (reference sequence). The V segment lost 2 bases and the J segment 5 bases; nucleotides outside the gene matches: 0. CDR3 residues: CSARQGDQPQHF. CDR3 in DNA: TGCAGTGCTAGACAGGGGGATCAGCCCCAGCATTTT.

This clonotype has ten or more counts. DNA of the CDR3: TGTGCCAGCAGACCCACAGGGGGCCAGAATTCACCCCTCCACTTT. Translating it yields CASRPTGGQNSPLHF. This chain connects TRBV6-2 or TRBV6-3 to TRBJ1-6; 9 positions match TRBD1. Germline CDR1 MNHEY, CDR2 SVGEGT. The CDR3 totals 15 residues. The V segment lost 6 bases and the J segment 7 bases; nucleotides outside the gene matches: 7.

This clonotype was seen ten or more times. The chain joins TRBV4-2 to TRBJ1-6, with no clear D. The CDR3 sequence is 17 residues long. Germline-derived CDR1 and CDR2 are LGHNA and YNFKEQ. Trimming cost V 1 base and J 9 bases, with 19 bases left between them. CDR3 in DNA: TGTGCCAGCAGCCAAGGCGAAGACCAGTCAAAGATTTCACCCCTCCACTTT. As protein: CASSQGEDQSKISPLHF.

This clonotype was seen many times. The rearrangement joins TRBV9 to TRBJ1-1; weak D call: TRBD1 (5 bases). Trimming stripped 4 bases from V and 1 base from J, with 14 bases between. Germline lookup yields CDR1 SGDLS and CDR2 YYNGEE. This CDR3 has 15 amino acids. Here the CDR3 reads CASSPGQVWNTEAFF. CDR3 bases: TGTGCCAGCAGCCCGGGGCAGGTTTGGAACACTGAAGCTTTCTTT.

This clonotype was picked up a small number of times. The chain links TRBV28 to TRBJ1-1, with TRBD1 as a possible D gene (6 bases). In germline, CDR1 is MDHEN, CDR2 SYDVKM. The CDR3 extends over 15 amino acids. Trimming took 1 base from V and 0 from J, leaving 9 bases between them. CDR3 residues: CASSLSGGLNTEAFF. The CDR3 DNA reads TGTGCCAGCAGTTTATCCGGGGGGCTGAACACTGAAGCTTTCTTT.